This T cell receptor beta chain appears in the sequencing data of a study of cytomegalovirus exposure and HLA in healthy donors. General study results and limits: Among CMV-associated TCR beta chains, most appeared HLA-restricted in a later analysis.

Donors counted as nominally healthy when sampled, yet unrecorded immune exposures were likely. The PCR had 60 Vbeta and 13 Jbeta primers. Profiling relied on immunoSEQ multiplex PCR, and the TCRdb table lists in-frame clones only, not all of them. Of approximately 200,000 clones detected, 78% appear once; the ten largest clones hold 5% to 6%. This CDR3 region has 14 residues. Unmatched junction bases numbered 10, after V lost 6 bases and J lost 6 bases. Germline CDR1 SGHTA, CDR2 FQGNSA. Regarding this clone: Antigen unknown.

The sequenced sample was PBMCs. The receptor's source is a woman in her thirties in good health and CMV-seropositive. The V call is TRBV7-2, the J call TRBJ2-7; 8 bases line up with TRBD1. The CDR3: CASSAQGALSEQYF. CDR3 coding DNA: TGTGCCAGCAGTGCCCAGGGGGCCCTGAGCGAGCAGTACTTC. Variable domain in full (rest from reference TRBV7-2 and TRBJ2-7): GAGVSQSPSNKVTEKGKDVELRCDPISGHTALYWYRQSLGQGLEFLIYFQGNSAPDKSGLPSDRFSAERTGGSVSTLTIQRTQQEDSAVYLCASSAQGALSEQYFGPGTRLTVT.